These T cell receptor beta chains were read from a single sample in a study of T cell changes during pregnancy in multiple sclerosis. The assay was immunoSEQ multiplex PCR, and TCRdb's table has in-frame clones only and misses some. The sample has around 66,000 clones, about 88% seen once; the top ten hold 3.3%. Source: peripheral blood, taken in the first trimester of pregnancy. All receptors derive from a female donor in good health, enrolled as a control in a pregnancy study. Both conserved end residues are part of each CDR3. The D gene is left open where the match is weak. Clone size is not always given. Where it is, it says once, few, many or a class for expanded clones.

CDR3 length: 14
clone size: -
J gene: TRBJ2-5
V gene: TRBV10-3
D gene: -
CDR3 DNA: TGTGCCATCAGTGATTTAGCGGAGGCCTCGGCCCAGTACTTC
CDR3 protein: CAISDLAEASAQYF

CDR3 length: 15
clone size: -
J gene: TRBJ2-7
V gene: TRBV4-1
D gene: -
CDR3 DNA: TGCGCCAGCAGCCAAGATAGGGCGGACTTCTACGAGCAGTACTTC
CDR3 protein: CASSQDRADFYEQYF

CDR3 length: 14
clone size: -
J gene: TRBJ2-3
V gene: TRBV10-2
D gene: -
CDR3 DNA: TGCGCCAGCAGGGAGACTCCTAGCACAGATACGCAGTATTTT
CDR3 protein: CASRETPSTDTQYF

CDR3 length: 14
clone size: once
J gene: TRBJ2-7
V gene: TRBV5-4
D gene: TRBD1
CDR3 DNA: TGTGCCAGCAGCCCCCCTACAGGGGGCCACGAGCAGTACTTC
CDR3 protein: CASSPPTGGHEQYF

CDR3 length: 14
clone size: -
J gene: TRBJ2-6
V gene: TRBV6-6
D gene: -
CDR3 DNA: TGTGCCAGCAGCCCTGACCAGGGGTTCAACGTCCTGACTTTC
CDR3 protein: CASSPDQGFNVLTF

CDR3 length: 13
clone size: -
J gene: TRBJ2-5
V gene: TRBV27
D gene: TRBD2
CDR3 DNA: TGTGCCAGCAGGACTAGCGACCAAGAGACCCAGTACTTC
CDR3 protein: CASRTSDQETQYF

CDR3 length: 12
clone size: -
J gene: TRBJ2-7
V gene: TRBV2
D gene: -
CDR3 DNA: TGTGCCAGCAAGCAGGAGGGTTCCGAGCAGTACTTC
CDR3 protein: CASKQEGSEQYF

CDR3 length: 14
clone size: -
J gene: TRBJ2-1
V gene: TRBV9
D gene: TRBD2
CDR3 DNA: TGTGCCAGCAGCCTTGGACTAGGTATCAATGAGCAGTTCTTC
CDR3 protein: CASSLGLGINEQFF

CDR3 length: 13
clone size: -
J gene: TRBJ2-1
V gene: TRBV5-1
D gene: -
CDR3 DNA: TGCGCCAGCAGCTCAGGGACCTACAATGAGCAGTTCTTC
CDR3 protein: CASSSGTYNEQFF

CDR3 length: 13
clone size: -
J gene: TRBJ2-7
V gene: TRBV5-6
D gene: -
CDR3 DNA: TGTGCCAGCAGCCCCGGGTACAACTACGAGCAGTACTTC
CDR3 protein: CASSPGYNYEQYF

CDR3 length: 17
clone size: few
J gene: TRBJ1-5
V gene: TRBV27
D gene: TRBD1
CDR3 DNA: TGTGCCAGCAGTCCGAGGCTACAGGGGGCGAGCAATCAGCCCCAGCATTTT
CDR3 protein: CASSPRLQGASNQPQHF

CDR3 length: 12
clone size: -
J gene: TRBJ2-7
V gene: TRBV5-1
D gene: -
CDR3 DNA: TGCGCCAGCAGGGACAGTTCCTACGAGCAGTACTTC
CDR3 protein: CASRDSSYEQYF

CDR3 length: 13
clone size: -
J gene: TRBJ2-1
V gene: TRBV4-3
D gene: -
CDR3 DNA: TGCGCCAGCAGCCAAGATCGAGCGAATGAGCAGTTCTTC
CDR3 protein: CASSQDRANEQFF

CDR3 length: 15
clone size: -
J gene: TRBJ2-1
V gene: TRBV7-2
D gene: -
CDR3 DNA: TGTGCCAGCAGCTTAGCAGTGAGCTCCTACAATGAGCAGTTCTTC
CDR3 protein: CASSLAVSSYNEQFF

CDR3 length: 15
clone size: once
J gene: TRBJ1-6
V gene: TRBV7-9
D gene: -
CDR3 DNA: TGTGCCAGCAGTAGGCCGCGTGGGGGGAATTCACCCCTCCACTTT
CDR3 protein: CASSRPRGGNSPLHF

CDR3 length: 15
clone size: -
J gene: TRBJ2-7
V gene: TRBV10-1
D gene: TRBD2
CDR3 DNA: TGCGCCAGCAGTGAGTTCGGACTAGCTGGATACGAGCAGTACTTC
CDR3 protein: CASSEFGLAGYEQYF

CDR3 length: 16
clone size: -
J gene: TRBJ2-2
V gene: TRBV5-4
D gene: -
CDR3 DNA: TGTGCCAGCAGCCCTCGCCCGGACAAGAACACCGGGGAGCTGTTTTTT
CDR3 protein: CASSPRPDKNTGELFF

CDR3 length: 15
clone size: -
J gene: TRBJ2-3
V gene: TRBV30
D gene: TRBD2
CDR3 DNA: TGTGCCTGGGGTATAGCGGGGGGCCTCACAGATACGCAGTATTTT
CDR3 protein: CAWGIAGGLTDTQYF

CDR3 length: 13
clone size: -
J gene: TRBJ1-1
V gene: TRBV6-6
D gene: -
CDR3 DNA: TGTGCCAGCAGTTCACTCTCGGGGACTGAAGCTTTCTTT
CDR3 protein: CASSSLSGTEAFF